The T cell receptor beta chain under discussion was sequenced for a study of T cell responses to AZD1222 COVID-19 vaccine. The V gene's germline CDR1 is SEHNR and CDR2 FQNEAQ (reference sequence). V shed 6 bases, J shed 1 base, and the junction held 3 bases outside the gene matches. There are 15 residues in the CDR3. Data came from immunoSEQ multiplex PCR; TCRdb stores just in-frame clones and leaves some out. The sample gives some 95,000 clones, 70% to 90% of which show up once; 3.5% to 4% is in the top ten. The TCR sequence derives from an adult in good health. Sample: peripheral blood, taken on day 0 of AZD1222 vaccination. V gene TRBV7-9 combines with J gene TRBJ2-3, with TRBD2 matching over 11 bases. The CDR3 DNA follows: TGTGCCAGCAGTAGGACTAGCGGGCGCACAGATACGCAGTATTTT. It codes for CASSRTSGRTDTQYF.